The 14 T cell receptor beta chains reported below all come from one sample, sequenced in a study of cytomegalovirus exposure and HLA in healthy donors. The PCR used 60 Vbeta and 13 Jbeta primers. Assay used: immunoSEQ multiplex PCR; TCRdb lists only in-frame clones, some missing. The repertoire consists of roughly 99,000 clones, with approximately 84% occurring once and the leading ten covering 2% to 2.5%. Sequencing input: PBMCs. These receptors all stem from a man aged 25-40 years in good health and CMV-seronegative.

The V call is TRBV5-1, the J call TRBJ1-4; weak D call: TRBD1 (6 bases). V was clipped by 2 bases and J by 7 bases, with 12 bases between them. Germline loops: CDR1 SGHRS, CDR2 YFSETQ. This CDR3 is built from 14 residues. The CDR3 reads CASSFEGGGEKLFF. Here the CDR3 DNA reads TGCGCCAGCAGCTTTGAGGGAGGGGGTGAAAAACTGTTTTTT.

The chain couples TRBV28 to TRBJ2-1, with a possible D match to TRBD2 (7 bases). Trimming left V 10 bases short and J 6 bases short, with 16 bases between. The CDR3 sequence is 13 residues long. Germline CDR1 MDHEN, CDR2 SYDVKM. CDR3 amino acids: CATAPRGGNEQFF. The CDR3 nucleotides read TGTGCCACAGCCCCGAGGGGGGGCAATGAGCAGTTCTTC.

The chain uses TRBV4-1 and TRBJ2-1; TRBD1 aligns across 10 bases. Losses at the gene ends were 5 bases for V and 6 bases for J; bases not matched to a gene: 1. Germline-derived CDR1 and CDR2 are MGHRA and YSYEKL. The CDR3 length is 13 residues. The CDR3 nucleotides are TGCGCCAGCAGCTGGGACAGGGGCAATGAGCAGTTCTTC. Translated: CASSWDRGNEQFF.

The chain is built from TRBV4-1 and TRBJ2-1; 7 bases are shared with TRBD2. CDR3 length: 14 amino acids. Germline CDR1 MGHRA, CDR2 YSYEKL. V shed 7 bases and J 2 bases; nucleotides not matched to a gene: 5. The CDR3 sequence: CASKGAGTYNEQFF. DNA for the CDR3: TGCGCCAGCAAGGGAGCGGGGACCTACAATGAGCAGTTCTTC.

This clone was observed a single time. This rearrangement joins TRBV7-9 to TRBJ2-7; TRBD1 matches at 8 bases. The V segment lost 5 bases and the J segment 3 bases; nucleotides outside the gene matches: 6. CDR3 length: 14 residues. Germline CDR1 reads SEHNR; CDR2 reads FQNEAQ (reference sequence). CDR3 sequence reads: CASSTGGAIYEQYF. CDR3 bases: TGTGCCAGCAGCACAGGGGGAGCAATCTACGAGCAGTACTTC.

The CDR3 protein is CASSSGIAVAELFF. The CDR3 bases are TGTGCCAGCAGCTCCGGGATAGCGGTAGCGGAGCTGTTTTTT. The chain links TRBV28 to TRBJ2-2, with D perhaps matching TRBD2 (6 bases). The CDR3 is 14 amino acids. Trimming took off 6 bases at V and 10 bases at J, with 18 bases between the two ends. The germline CDR1 and CDR2 sequences are MDHEN and SYDVKM.

Points on this clone: One end of the junction fails to match germline, which may point to a read error. This rearrangement joins TRBV7-7 to TRBJ2-2; D may be TRBD2 (6 bases). Germline loops: CDR1 SSHAT, CDR2 FNYEAQ (reference sequence). The CDR3 runs to 15 residues. The DNA of the CDR3 is TGTGCTAGCAGCTTAGAGGTGGGAGGCACCGGGGAGCTGTTTTTT. Protein sequence: CASSLEVGGTGELFF.

This chain joins TRBV19 and TRBJ2-6; TRBD2 agrees at 8 bases. CDR1 LNHDA and CDR2 SQIVND come from the germline V gene (reference sequence). Trimming cost V 7 bases and J 0 bases; bases outside gene matches: 14. The CDR3 sequence is 19 residues long. In DNA form, the CDR3 reads TGTGCCAGTACCCCACGGTCCCTCGGGAGGGCCTCTGGGGCCAACGTCCTGACTTTC. Encoded protein: CASTPRSLGRASGANVLTF.

This chain links TRBV5-4 with TRBJ2-2; TRBD2 aligns across 9 bases. The CDR3 covers 16 residues. The V and J ends lost 0 bases and 6 bases, in that order; junction bases with no gene match: 6. Germline V gene data show CDR1 as SGHNT and CDR2 as YYREEE (reference sequence). The CDR3: CASSLEGAGGPGELFF. CDR3 DNA: TGTGCCAGCAGCTTGGAGGGAGCGGGAGGCCCCGGGGAGCTGTTTTTT.

This sequence joins TRBV9 and TRBJ2-7, with a possible D match to TRBD1 (5 bases). This CDR3 is 14 amino acids long. V lost 0 bases and J lost 5, with 12 bases in between. CDR1 and CDR2 from the germline V gene are SGDLS and YYNGEE. The CDR3: CASSVAQGIDEQYF. CDR3 DNA sequence: TGTGCCAGCAGCGTAGCGCAGGGTATAGACGAGCAGTACTTC.

The CDR3 sequence: CASSEYGTLNTEAFF. The CDR3 DNA sequence: TGTGCCAGCAGTGAATACGGGACACTGAACACTGAAGCTTTCTTT. The rearrangement joins TRBV6-1 to TRBJ1-1; tentatively, D is TRBD1 (6 bases). The CDR3 covers 15 residues. Germline V lookup: CDR1 MNHNS, CDR2 SASEGT. V was pared by 2 bases and J by 0 bases, with 10 bases between.

The rearrangement uses TRBV27 and TRBJ2-7; D gene uncertain. In germline, CDR1 is MNHEY, CDR2 SMNVEV (reference sequence). Between the trimmed V and J ends, which lost 0 bases and 3 bases, there was a span of 6 bases. The CDR3 spans 13 residues. The DNA for the CDR3 is TGTGCCAGCAGTTTATCGGGCAGCTACGAGCAGTACTTC. Protein sequence: CASSLSGSYEQYF.

The chain has TRBV29-1 and TRBJ2-5, with D possibly TRBD2 on 5 matching bases. The V gene lost 6 bases and the J gene lost 5 bases, with 16 bases spanning the gap. Germline CDR1 SQVTM, CDR2 ANQGSEA. The CDR3 runs to 13 residues. CDR3 protein: CSVLDLSGETQYF. Here the CDR3 DNA reads TGCAGCGTCCTGGACCTGTCGGGGGAGACCCAGTACTTC.

The chain couples TRBV10-1 to TRBJ2-3, with unresolved D. The V and J ends lost 0 bases and 4 bases respectively, with 11 bases between them. The CDR3 loop spans 15 amino acids. CDR1 is WNHNN, CDR2 SYGVQD, per germline (reference sequence). The CDR3 sequence is CASSESAGFADTQYF. In DNA form, the CDR3 reads TGCGCCAGCAGTGAGTCGGCCGGGTTCGCAGATACGCAGTATTTT.